The 28 T cell receptor beta chains reported below all come from one sample, sequenced in a study of T cell clonotyping in hematopoietic cell transplantation. Using immunoSEQ multiplex PCR, the repertoire was profiled, and TCRdb retains in-frame clones only, with some absent. The data contain 30,000 to 45,000 clones, roughly 88% of them singletons. Sequenced: peripheral blood mononuclear cells. The source is a woman aged 40 to 55 in good health. Some clones in this sample may be carry-over from other donors' samples.

The chain combines TRBV20-1 with TRBJ1-2; D unclear. The CDR3 length is 10 residues. V lost 6 bases and J lost 7, with 9 bases in between. Germline V gene lookup returns CDR1 DFQATT and CDR2 SNEGSKA (reference sequence). The CDR3 reads CSAHRSGYTF. CDR3 DNA sequence: TGCAGTGCCCACAGATCTGGCTACACCTTC.

The rearrangement uses TRBV19 and TRBJ2-2; possibly TRBD2 for D (5 bases). The CDR3 consists of 15 residues. Germline CDR1 LNHDA, CDR2 SQIVND (reference sequence). V was trimmed by 7 bases and J by 0 bases, leaving 12 bases between them. The CDR3 coding sequence is TGTGCCAGTATAAGGGAGCTCGCGAACACCGGGGAGCTGTTTTTT. It specifies CASIRELANTGELFF.

In this sample, this clone turned up once. The chain combines TRBV27 with TRBJ1-5; a weak D match, TRBD1 (6 bases). The CDR3 totals 15 residues. V was clipped by 6 bases and J by 4 bases, with 16 bases between them. CDR1 and CDR2 (germline): MNHEY, SMNVEV (reference sequence). The CDR3 region has the DNA TGTGCCAGCAGCCGGGTAGGGGGGGCTAATCAGCCCCAGCATTTT. Amino acids: CASSRVGGANQPQHF.

V gene TRBV28 combines with J gene TRBJ2-2; 8 positions match TRBD2. The CDR3 covers 17 residues. Trimming cost V 5 bases and J 4 bases; bases outside gene matches: 12. In germline, CDR1 is MDHEN, CDR2 SYDVKM. DNA of the CDR3: TGTGCCAGCAGTCCAAACGACAGGCTAGCGGGCACCGGGGAGCTGTTTTTT. Its protein product is CASSPNDRLAGTGELFF.

This clone was recorded only once. The chain has TRBV10-3 and TRBJ2-7, with 11 bases that match TRBD2. V lost 7 bases and J lost 7; bases outside the gene matches: 6. The CDR3 runs to 13 residues. CDR1 and CDR2 (germline): ENHRY, SYGVKD. The CDR3, as DNA: TGTGCCATCACGCTAGCGGGAGGTGGTGAGCAGTACTTC. Protein product: CAITLAGGGEQYF.

The chain links TRBV4-1 to TRBJ1-4, with TRBD1 as a possible D gene (5 bases). CDR1 and CDR2 from the germline V gene are MGHRA and YSYEKL. Between the trimmed V and J ends, which lost 5 bases and 6 bases, there was a span of 19 bases. The CDR3 consists of 16 residues. CDR3 DNA: TGCGCCAGCAGCGGCCAGGGACGGGGAGGGGATGAAAAACTGTTTTTT. It codes for CASSGQGRGGDEKLFF.

This clone was counted once. The chain employs TRBV28 and TRBJ2-7, with D unclear. The V end was cut by 0 bases, the J end by 12 bases, with 9 bases between. CDR1 is MDHEN, CDR2 SYDVKM, per germline. The CDR3 totals 11 residues. CDR3 sequence: CASSLWQSWYF. CDR3 bases: TGTGCCAGCAGTTTATGGCAGAGTTGGTACTTC.

The rearrangement uses TRBV6-1 and TRBJ1-1; TRBD1 matches at 11 bases. V lost 7 bases and J lost 2; bases outside the gene matches: 3. This CDR3 comprises 14 residues. Germline V gene data show CDR1 as MNHNS and CDR2 as SASEGT. As DNA, the CDR3 is TGTGCCAGCATGCGGACAGGGGGCAACACTGAAGCTTTCTTT. Translating it yields CASMRTGGNTEAFF.

Notes on this clone: The same CDR3 can be traced to other DNA sequences in this sample. V and J are TRBV4-3 and TRBJ1-3, with D possibly TRBD1 on 5 matching bases. The CDR3 is 15 amino acids. Germline V CDR1 and CDR2: LGHNA, YSLEER. With 0 bases removed from V and 3 bases from J, the gap between germline ends came to 9 bases. Here the CDR3 DNA reads TGCGCCAGCAGCCAAGAGCTAGGGGTTGGAAACACCATATATTTT. Protein sequence: CASSQELGVGNTIYF.

This rearrangement joins TRBV7-8 to TRBJ1-3; 7 nucleotides align to TRBD1. The J segment lost 3 bases and the V segment lost 1 base, leaving 6 bases of the junction unmatched. CDR1 and CDR2 from the germline V gene are SGHVS and FQNEAQ. This CDR3 comprises 16 residues. The CDR3 reads CASSLGDREYGNTIYF. The CDR3 DNA reads TGTGCCAGCAGCTTAGGAGACAGGGAGTATGGAAACACCATATATTTT.

This chain joins TRBV5-1 and TRBJ1-1, with D unclear. The germline V gene has CDR1 SGHRS and CDR2 YFSETQ. Deletions cut 4 bases from V and 2 bases from J, with 15 bases between. The CDR3 runs 15 residues. In DNA form, the CDR3 reads TGCGCCAGCAGCCCTCACAGTGTCGGCAACACTGAAGCTTTCTTT. It codes for CASSPHSVGNTEAFF.

The V call is TRBV6-6, the J call TRBJ1-2; 10 bases agree with TRBD1. V lost 5 bases to trimming and J lost 5 bases; unmatched junction nucleotides: 8. The CDR3 has 15 amino acids. From germline, CDR1 is MNHNY and CDR2 SVGAGI (reference sequence). CDR3 sequence (DNA): TGTGCCAGCAGTGCGACAGGGGGCGAAACGTATGGCTACACCTTC. Its protein is CASSATGGETYGYTF.

In its sample, this clone was seen a few times. The V and J genes are TRBV30 and TRBJ2-7, with a tentative D call TRBD1 (6 bases). From germline, CDR1 is GTSNPN and CDR2 SVGIG (reference sequence). CDR3 length: 14 amino acids. Trimming left V 3 bases short and J 2 bases short, with 14 bases between. DNA for the CDR3: TGTGCCTGGAGCGTGGGAACAGGGACCTACGAGCAGTACTTC. Residues: CAWSVGTGTYEQYF.

The rearrangement joins TRBV20-1 to TRBJ1-4, with 8 bases aligning to TRBD1. The CDR3 contains 11 residues. Trimming cost V 5 bases and J 7 bases; bases outside gene matches: 0. Looked up from germline, CDR1 is DFQATT and CDR2 is SNEGSKA (reference sequence). CDR3 nucleotides: TGCAGTGCTGGGACAGGTGAAAAACTGTTTTTT. Translated, it gives CSAGTGEKLFF.

The chain recombines TRBV14 with TRBJ2-7; either TRBD1 or TRBD2 may supply D (5 bases each). Per germline, CDR1 SGHDN and CDR2 FVKESK. The ends were cut back, 4 bases at V and 9 bases at J, with 19 bases in the middle. This CDR3 spans 14 amino acids. CDR3 DNA sequence: TGTGCCAGCAGCCCCCGGGACCGTTCCGATCTGCAGTACTTC. Encoded protein: CASSPRDRSDLQYF.

Written as DNA, the CDR3 is TGTGCCAGCAGCTCAGGGCGTCCTAACTATGGCTACACCTTC. This sequence encodes CASSSGRPNYGYTF. This chain joins TRBV13 and TRBJ1-2, with D tentatively TRBD1 (5 bases). Germline V lookup: CDR1 PRHDT, CDR2 FYEKMQ (reference sequence). The CDR3 length is 14 residues. Trimming pared 4 bases from V and 0 bases from J, leaving 9 bases between.

The chain couples TRBV30 to TRBJ2-1, with 12 bases matching TRBD2. This CDR3 contains 13 residues. Germline V gene data show CDR1 as GTSNPN and CDR2 as SVGIG (reference sequence). Trimming at V came to 4 bases and at J to 14 bases, leaving 9 bases not matched to a gene. CDR3 residues: CAWTPGLAGSEFF. For the CDR3, the DNA is TGTGCCTGGACCCCGGGACTAGCGGGTTCAGAGTTCTTC.

This clone has a handful of counts. The rearrangement joins TRBV18 to TRBJ2-7; TRBD1 is a possible D gene (5 bases). This CDR3 has 12 residues. With 6 bases removed from V and 4 bases from J, the gap between germline ends came to 10 bases. The V gene's germline CDR1 is KGHSH and CDR2 LQKENI. The CDR3 nucleotides read TGTGCCAGCTCCCTTGGGGCTTACGAGCAGTACTTC. Translated, it gives CASSLGAYEQYF.

The chain combines TRBV2 with TRBJ2-7; D is possibly TRBD1 or TRBD2 (5 bases each). CDR3 length: 14 amino acids. Germline V gene data show CDR1 as SNHLY and CDR2 as FYNNEI. Between the trimmed V and J ends, which lost 8 bases and 3 bases, there was a span of 17 bases. CDR3 loop: CASLSSGTGYEQYF. The DNA of the CDR3 is TGTGCCAGCCTCTCTTCGGGGACCGGCTACGAGCAGTACTTC.

Judged by abundance, this clone is medium-sized. The chain couples TRBV25-1 to TRBJ1-2; TRBD1 is a possible D gene (6 bases). V was trimmed by 3 bases and J by 8 bases, leaving 10 bases between them. Looked up from germline, CDR1 is MGHDK and CDR2 is SYGVNS. CDR3 length: 12 amino acids. CDR3 residues: CASSEGGGGYTF. CDR3 DNA: TGTGCCAGCAGTGAGGGAGGGGGAGGCTACACCTTC.

This rearrangement joins TRBV5-1 to TRBJ1-1, with a tentative D call TRBD1 (6 bases). The germline CDR1 and CDR2 sequences are SGHRS and YFSETQ. The CDR3 is 15 amino acids. Trimming took 4 bases from V and 5 from J, leaving 18 bases between them. The CDR3 here is CASSTWTAKTTEAFF. The DNA of the CDR3 is TGCGCCAGCAGCACCTGGACAGCTAAAACGACTGAAGCTTTCTTT.

The rearrangement links TRBV9 to TRBJ1-4; 12 nucleotides align to TRBD1. The germline V gene encodes CDR1 SGDLS and CDR2 YYNGEE. This CDR3 has 17 residues. Germline trimming cut 4 bases from V and 5 bases from J; bases unmatched to any gene: 9. In DNA, the CDR3 is TGTGCCAGCAGCCCGCGGGACAGGGGGCGTGCAAATGAAAAACTGTTTTTT. This sequence encodes CASSPRDRGRANEKLFF.

This sequence joins TRBV19 and TRBJ2-1, with 10 nucleotides matching TRBD2. Germline values: CDR1 LNHDA, CDR2 SQIVND (reference sequence). The CDR3 spans 16 residues. The J segment lost 4 bases and the V segment lost 6 bases, leaving 9 bases of the junction unmatched. The DNA of the CDR3 is TGTGCCAGTAGACATATAGCGGGAGGTACATACAATGAGCAGTTCTTC. Its translation: CASRHIAGGTYNEQFF.

The V gene is TRBV30, the J gene TRBJ2-7; TRBD2 matches 10 bases. V lost 0 bases and J lost 4; bases outside the gene matches: 6. The CDR3 extends over 15 amino acids. Germline CDR1 is GTSNPN and CDR2 is SVGIG (reference sequence). CDR3 nucleotide sequence: TGTGCCTGGAGTGTAGAAGCGGGAGGGCTATACGAGCAGTACTTC. Translation gives CAWSVEAGGLYEQYF.

This rearrangement joins TRBV11-2 to TRBJ1-1, with D unclear. V was cut by 0 bases and J by 1 base, with 12 bases left in between. Germline CDR1 reads SGHAT; CDR2 reads FQNNGV. CDR3 length: 16 residues. CDR3 sequence reads: CASSLDLGRANTEAFF. For the CDR3, the DNA is TGTGCCAGCAGCTTAGATTTGGGGAGGGCGAACACTGAAGCTTTCTTT.

The V gene is TRBV28, the J gene TRBJ1-3; D possibly corresponds to TRBD1 (5 bases). This CDR3 has 16 amino acids. Germline CDR1 reads MDHEN; CDR2 reads SYDVKM. Trimming removed 6 bases at V and 1 base at J, with 16 bases between. CDR3 protein: CASRTTGAESGNTIYF. The CDR3 DNA follows: TGTGCCAGCAGAACTACCGGGGCCGAGTCTGGAAACACCATATATTTT.

The CDR3 DNA sequence: TGCGCCAGCAGTTCCCGGGGGCGCAATAGCAATCAGCCCCAGCATTTT. It yields the protein CASSSRGRNSNQPQHF. This chain connects TRBV10-2 to TRBJ1-5; D perhaps matches TRBD1 (6 bases). Germline assignment: CDR1 WSHSY and CDR2 SAAADI. This CDR3 is built from 16 residues. The V and J ends lost 5 bases and 0 bases respectively, with 14 bases between them.

The chain links TRBV30 to TRBJ1-5, with 8 bases matching TRBD1. Trimming took 2 bases from V and 5 from J; bases not matched to a gene: 5. Germline lookup yields CDR1 GTSNPN and CDR2 SVGIG (reference sequence). The CDR3 length is 14 residues. The CDR3: CAWSSGQGDQPQHF. DNA of the CDR3: TGTGCCTGGAGTAGCGGACAGGGAGATCAGCCCCAGCATTTT. Supplemented by reference TRBV30 and TRBJ1-5, the full variable domain reads SQTIHQWPATLVQPVGSPLSLECTVEGTSNPNLYWYRQAAGRGLQLLFYSVGIGQISSEVPQNLSASRPQDRQFILSSKKLLLSDSGFYLCAWSSGQGDQPQHFGDGTRLSIL.